A selection of T cell receptor beta chains follows, all from one sample in a study of blood T cell repertoires in COVID-19. Profiling relied on immunoSEQ multiplex PCR, and the TCRdb table lists in-frame clones only, not all of them. The sample yields about 260,000 clones, around four fifths seen once. Sequenced input: peripheral blood. These TCRs come from a man aged 60 to 75 with acute or convalescent COVID-19. Each CDR3 is given with its conserved first and last residue. D genes are given only for firm matches. Expanded clones get a size class; other rows say once, few or many, or leave the size out.

J: TRBJ2-2; size: .; D: TRBD1; V: TRBV4-1; CDR3: CASSPSTGQNTGELFF; DNA: TGCGCCAGCAGCCCCTCGACAGGGCAGAACACCGGGGAGCTGTTTTTT
J: TRBJ2-1; size: .; D: .; V: TRBV2; CDR3: CASSEPGVSSYNEQFF; DNA: TGTGCCAGCAGTGAACCAGGCGTGAGCTCCTACAATGAGCAGTTCTTC
J: TRBJ1-5; size: .; D: .; V: TRBV2; CDR3: CASSVQGNNQPQHF; DNA: TGTGCCAGCAGTGTACAGGGCAACAATCAGCCCCAGCATTTT
J: TRBJ1-2; size: .; D: TRBD1; V: TRBV7-8; CDR3: CASSSITRDRVDGYTF; DNA: TGTGCCAGCAGCTCGATCACGAGGGACAGGGTAGATGGCTACACCTTC
J: TRBJ2-7; size: .; D: .; V: TRBV30; CDR3: CAWSARAGADEQYF; DNA: TGTGCCTGGAGTGCGCGGGCGGGGGCCGACGAGCAGTACTTC
J: TRBJ2-2; size: .; D: .; V: TRBV10-1; CDR3: CASSQGYTGELFF; DNA: TGCGCCAGCAGCCAGGGGTACACCGGGGAGCTGTTTTTT
J: TRBJ2-6; size: .; D: .; V: TRBV19; CDR3: CASTLGTSGANVLTF; DNA: TGTGCCAGTACCCTGGGCACCTCTGGGGCCAACGTCCTGACTTTC
J: TRBJ1-2; size: .; D: .; V: TRBV5-4; CDR3: CASSAQGVGGYTF; DNA: TGTGCCAGCAGCGCGCAGGGTGTGGGGGGCTACACCTTC
J: TRBJ1-1; size: .; D: .; V: TRBV4-1; CDR3: CASSLVIPNTEAFF; DNA: TGCGCCAGCAGCTTAGTCATTCCCAACACTGAAGCTTTCTTT
J: TRBJ2-1; size: once; D: TRBD2; V: TRBV6-6; CDR3: CASSLTSGDDNEQFF; DNA: TGTGCCAGCAGTTTAACTAGCGGAGACGACAATGAGCAGTTCTTC
J: TRBJ2-5; size: .; D: .; V: TRBV9; CDR3: CASSVATYSQETQYF; DNA: TGTGCCAGCAGCGTAGCTACGTACAGCCAAGAGACCCAGTACTTC
J: TRBJ2-3; size: .; D: TRBD2; V: TRBV6-1; CDR3: CASSELTSGGSADTQYF; DNA: TGTGCCAGCAGTGAATTAACTAGCGGGGGAAGTGCAGATACGCAGTATTTT
J: TRBJ2-7; size: .; D: .; V: TRBV5-1; CDR3: CASSLTTDKVYEQYF; DNA: TGCGCCAGCAGCTTAACGACCGACAAAGTCTACGAGCAGTACTTC
J: TRBJ1-3; size: .; D: .; V: TRBV9; CDR3: CASSASTGGNTIYF; DNA: TGTGCCAGCAGCGCGTCAACAGGGGGAAACACCATATATTTT
J: TRBJ1-2; size: .; D: TRBD1; V: TRBV10-3; CDR3: CAISDRTGRGYGYTF; DNA: TGTGCCATCAGTGATCGGACAGGGAGAGGCTATGGCTACACCTTC
J: TRBJ1-1; size: .; D: .; V: TRBV2; CDR3: CASRHPGLSTEAFF; DNA: TGTGCCAGCAGACACCCAGGGTTGAGCACTGAAGCTTTCTTT
J: TRBJ1-2; size: .; D: TRBD1; V: TRBV10-3; CDR3: CAISEDMGQAYGYTF; DNA: TGTGCCATCAGTGAGGACATGGGACAGGCCTATGGCTACACCTTC
J: TRBJ2-1; size: .; D: TRBD2; V: TRBV19; CDR3: CASSKGGGAYNEQFF; DNA: TGTGCCAGTAGTAAAGGCGGGGGGGCCTACAATGAGCAGTTCTTC
J: TRBJ2-1; size: .; D: .; V: TRBV28; CDR3: CASSLGGRLSNEQFF; DNA: TGTGCCAGCAGTTTAGGCGGAAGATTGTCCAATGAGCAGTTCTTC
J: TRBJ2-7; size: .; D: TRBD2; V: TRBV19; CDR3: CASSMLGLTYEQYF; DNA: TGTGCCAGTAGTATGTTGGGACTAACCTACGAGCAGTACTTC
J: TRBJ2-3; size: .; D: .; V: TRBV7-2; CDR3: CASSLAFLGPTDTQYF; DNA: TGTGCCAGCAGCTTAGCGTTCCTGGGGCCCACAGATACGCAGTATTTT
J: TRBJ2-1; size: .; D: TRBD2; V: TRBV18; CDR3: CASAGLADNEQFF; DNA: TGTGCCTCTGCCGGACTAGCAGACAATGAGCAGTTCTTC